The 15 T cell receptor beta chains listed next were all sequenced from one sample in a study of blood T cell repertoires in COVID-19. Sequenced by immunoSEQ multiplex PCR; TCRdb stores in-frame clones only, minus some. This table holds 180,000 or so clones, about 80% found once. Sequenced sample: PBMCs or T cells enriched from blood (not recorded which). These receptors originate from a man in his 60s who had been exposed to COVID-19.

This chain links TRBV3-1 (or the pseudogene TRBV3-2) with TRBJ1-2, with 7 bases that match TRBD1. The CDR3 sequence is 15 residues long. Germline lookup yields CDR1 LGHDT and CDR2 YNNKEL (reference sequence). V was pared by 1 base and J by 2 bases, with 4 bases of the junction left unmatched. CDR3 nucleotide sequence: TGTGCCAGCAGCCAAGGTGGCAGGGGGAACTATGGCTACACCTTC. Its translation is CASSQGGRGNYGYTF.

Concerning this clone: The CDR3 ends on some other residue instead of the conserved phenylalanine or tryptophan, so this is likely a read error. Because the CDR3's place on the DNA is in doubt, the DNA is left out and the CDR3 is given as listed by TCRdb. V is TRBV9 and J is TRBJ1-1; TRBD1 reflects the table's D call only, with no check against the DNA. The germline V gene encodes CDR1 SGDLS and CDR2 YYNGEE. The CDR3 length equals 10 residues, ends included. The CDR3 loop reads CASSGRKKGI.

This clone appeared a single time. The genes are TRBV19 and TRBJ2-5; D is possibly TRBD1 (5 bases). The CDR3 length is 14 residues. Per germline, CDR1 LNHDA and CDR2 SQIVND (reference sequence). Trimming shortened V by 3 bases and J by 2 bases, and 10 bases separated the two germline ends. CDR3 sequence reads: CASSITGLQETQYF. CDR3 sequence (DNA): TGTGCCAGTAGTATTACAGGTTTACAAGAGACCCAGTACTTC. The variable domain in full, completed from reference TRBV19 and TRBJ2-5, reads DGGITQSPKYLFRKEGQNVTLSCEQNLNHDAMYWYRQDPGQGLRLIYYSQIVNDFQKGDIAEGYSVSREKKESFPLTVTSAQKNPTAFYLCASSITGLQETQYFGPGTRLLVL.

In nucleotides, the CDR3 is TGTGCCACCCAGTCCCCGGCTAGCGGCACAGATACGCAGTATTTT. Residues: CATQSPASGTDTQYF. J is TRBJ2-3 and V is TRBV6-5, with D perhaps matching TRBD2 (6 bases). Germline-derived CDR1 and CDR2 are MNHEY and SVGAGI. The CDR3 length is 15 residues. Trimming shortened V by 10 bases and J by 1 base, and 18 bases separated the two germline ends.

The chain carries TRBV2 and TRBJ1-6, with 8 bases fitting TRBD1. CDR3 size: 16 residues. The V segment lost 0 bases and the J segment 8 bases; nucleotides outside the gene matches: 6. Germline loops: CDR1 SNHLY, CDR2 FYNNEI. The CDR3 reads CASSEAGTGWDSPLHF. The CDR3 DNA reads as TGTGCCAGCAGTGAAGCCGGGACAGGTTGGGATTCACCCCTCCACTTT.

V gene TRBV7-8 combines with J gene TRBJ2-3, with 9 bases that match TRBD2. The CDR3 is 16 residues long. Germline loops: CDR1 SGHVS, CDR2 FQNEAQ. V lost 4 bases and J lost 4; bases outside the gene matches: 9. Here the CDR3 reads CASSSTLAGVADTQYF. CDR3 bases: TGTGCCAGCAGCTCTACCTTAGCGGGAGTGGCAGATACGCAGTATTTT.

This clone was recorded a few times. The rearrangement links TRBV28 to TRBJ2-7; 14 bases match TRBD2. Germline V gene data show CDR1 as MDHEN and CDR2 as SYDVKM. The J segment lost 7 bases and the V segment lost 5 bases, leaving 10 bases of the junction unmatched. The CDR3 is 16 amino acids. The CDR3 DNA follows: TGTGCCAGCAGTCCTACGGGACTAGCGGGAGCCAGAGAGCAGTACTTC. Its protein is CASSPTGLAGAREQYF.

This clone has just a few counts. The chain carries TRBV27 and TRBJ1-2; perhaps TRBD1 as D (6 bases). The CDR3 sequence is 13 residues long. The V gene's germline CDR1 is MNHEY and CDR2 SMNVEV (reference sequence). V lost 3 bases and J 5 bases, leaving 10 bases between the germline ends. CDR3 sequence reads: CASSFVQGYGYTF. CDR3 sequence (DNA): TGTGCCAGCAGTTTTGTTCAGGGGTATGGCTACACCTTC.

CDR3 DNA sequence: TGTGCCAGCAGCAAAAACGCGGACACCCCAATACCCGGGGAGCTGTTTTTT. It codes for CASSKNADTPIPGELFF. The chain couples TRBV7-9 to TRBJ2-2; D possibly corresponds to TRBD1 (5 bases). The CDR3 consists of 17 residues. In germline, CDR1 is SEHNR, CDR2 FQNEAQ (reference sequence). The V end lost 5 bases, the J end lost 6 bases, and 22 bases lay between the germline ends.

The chain is built from TRBV5-1 and TRBJ2-7; 12 bases agree with TRBD1. CDR1 and CDR2 from the germline V gene are SGHRS and YFSETQ. CDR3 size: 14 residues. The J segment lost 5 bases and the V segment lost 7 bases, leaving 7 bases of the junction unmatched. The CDR3 DNA is TGCGCCAGCGAGACCGGGACAGGGGGCCACGAGCAGTACTTC. It specifies CASETGTGGHEQYF.

This rearrangement joins TRBV28 to TRBJ2-7; D is possibly TRBD1 (5 bases). Between the trimmed V and J ends, which lost 5 bases and 0 bases, there was a span of 17 bases. CDR1 is MDHEN, CDR2 SYDVKM, per germline. This CDR3 is 16 amino acids long. CDR3 DNA: TGTGCCAGCAGTCTCGCCGGCAGGGCCTACTCCTACGAGCAGTACTTC. The encoded protein is CASSLAGRAYSYEQYF.

J is TRBJ2-1 and V is TRBV11-2, with 9 bases that match TRBD2. Losses at the gene ends were 1 base for V and 5 bases for J; bases not matched to a gene: 6. CDR3 length: 16 amino acids. Germline CDR1 SGHAT, CDR2 FQNNGV. The CDR3 loop reads CASSLVGGRADNEQFF. The CDR3 DNA is TGTGCCAGCAGCTTAGTTGGCGGGAGGGCCGACAATGAGCAGTTCTTC.

As regards this clone: The same CDR3 can be traced to other DNA sequences in this sample. The chain uses TRBV27 and TRBJ2-7; a weak D match, TRBD2 (6 bases). CDR3 length: 13 amino acids. Per germline, CDR1 MNHEY and CDR2 SMNVEV (reference sequence). Trimming stripped 3 bases from V and 7 bases from J, with 13 bases between. The CDR3 coding sequence is TGTGCCAGCAGTTTGTGGGGAGGACGGGAGCAGTACTTC. Translation gives CASSLWGGREQYF.

The rearrangement links TRBV3-1 (or the pseudogene TRBV3-2) to TRBJ2-7; 11 nucleotides agree with TRBD2. V lost 4 bases and J lost 3; bases outside the gene matches: 5. Germline V gene sequence: CDR1 LGHDT, CDR2 YNNKEL (reference sequence). The CDR3 is 15 amino acids. The CDR3 region has the DNA TGTGCCAGCAGCCGGGCGACTAGCGGGGACTACGAGCAGTACTTC. As protein: CASSRATSGDYEQYF.

The V gene is TRBV4-2, the J gene TRBJ1-4, with 8 positions matching TRBD1. In germline, CDR1 is LGHNA, CDR2 YNFKEQ. The CDR3 extends over 15 amino acids. Unmatched junction bases numbered 5, after V lost 0 bases and J lost 8 bases. The CDR3 loop reads CASSQEETGVEKLFF. The CDR3 DNA follows: TGTGCCAGCAGCCAAGAGGAGACAGGGGTGGAAAAACTGTTTTTT.